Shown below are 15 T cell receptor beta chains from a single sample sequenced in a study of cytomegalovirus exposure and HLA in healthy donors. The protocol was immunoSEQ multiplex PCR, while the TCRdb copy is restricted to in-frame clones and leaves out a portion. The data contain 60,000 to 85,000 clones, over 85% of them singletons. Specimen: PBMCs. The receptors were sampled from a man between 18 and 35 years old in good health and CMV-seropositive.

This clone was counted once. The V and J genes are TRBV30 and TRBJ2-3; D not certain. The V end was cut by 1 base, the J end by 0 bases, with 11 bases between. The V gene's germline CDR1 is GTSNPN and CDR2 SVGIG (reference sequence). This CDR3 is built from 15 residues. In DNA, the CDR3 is TGTGCCTGGAGTGACAGTAACACTAGCACAGATACGCAGTATTTT. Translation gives CAWSDSNTSTDTQYF.

CDR3 in amino acids: CASSPGTGGNTIYF. DNA for the CDR3: TGTGCCAGCAGTCCCGGGACAGGGGGAAACACCATATATTTT. This chain joins TRBV6-1 and TRBJ1-3; 9 bases are a match to TRBD1. This CDR3 region has 14 residues. Germline CDR1 reads MNHNS; CDR2 reads SASEGT. V dropped 5 bases and J dropped 4; count of bases not matched to a gene: 3.

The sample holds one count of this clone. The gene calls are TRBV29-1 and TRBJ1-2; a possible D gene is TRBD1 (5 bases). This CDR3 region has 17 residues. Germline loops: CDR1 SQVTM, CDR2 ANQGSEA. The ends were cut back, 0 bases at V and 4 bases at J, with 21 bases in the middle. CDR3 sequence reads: CSVEDLWDVTRGYGYTF. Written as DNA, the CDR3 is TGCAGCGTTGAAGATCTTTGGGACGTCACGCGGGGCTATGGCTACACCTTC.

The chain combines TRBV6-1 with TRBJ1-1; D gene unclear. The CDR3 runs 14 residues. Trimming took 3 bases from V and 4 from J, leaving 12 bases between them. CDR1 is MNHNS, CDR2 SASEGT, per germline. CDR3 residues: CASSEQRGLTEAFF. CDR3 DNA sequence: TGTGCCAGCAGTGAGCAAAGAGGACTCACTGAAGCTTTCTTT.

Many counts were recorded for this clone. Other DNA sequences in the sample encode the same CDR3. The CDR3 nucleotides read TGTGCCAGCAGTGACAGGGACAACAATGAGCAGTTCTTC. This sequence encodes CASSDRDNNEQFF. The V gene is TRBV6-4, the J gene TRBJ2-1; tentatively, D is TRBD1 (6 bases). The CDR3 is made up of 13 amino acids. Germline V CDR1 and CDR2: MRHNA, SNTAGT. Trimming pared 2 bases from V and 5 bases from J, leaving 7 bases between.

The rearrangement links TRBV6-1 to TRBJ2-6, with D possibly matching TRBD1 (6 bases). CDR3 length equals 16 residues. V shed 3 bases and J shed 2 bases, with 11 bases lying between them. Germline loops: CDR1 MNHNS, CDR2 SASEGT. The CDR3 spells CASSEEQGTGANVLTF. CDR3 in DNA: TGTGCCAGCAGTGAGGAACAGGGTACTGGGGCCAACGTCCTGACTTTC.

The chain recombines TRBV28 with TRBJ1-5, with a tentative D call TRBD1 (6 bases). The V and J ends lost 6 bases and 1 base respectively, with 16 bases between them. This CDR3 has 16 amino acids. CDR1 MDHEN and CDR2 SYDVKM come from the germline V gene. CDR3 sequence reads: CASSHGTLKSNQPQHF. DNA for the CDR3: TGTGCCAGCAGCCACGGGACATTAAAGAGCAATCAGCCCCAGCATTTT.

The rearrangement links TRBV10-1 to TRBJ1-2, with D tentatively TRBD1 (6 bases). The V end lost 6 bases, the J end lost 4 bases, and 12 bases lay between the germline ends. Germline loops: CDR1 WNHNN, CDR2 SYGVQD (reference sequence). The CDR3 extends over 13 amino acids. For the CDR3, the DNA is TGCGCCAGCAGCGCCGGGACAACCTATGGCTACACCTTC. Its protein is CASSAGTTYGYTF.

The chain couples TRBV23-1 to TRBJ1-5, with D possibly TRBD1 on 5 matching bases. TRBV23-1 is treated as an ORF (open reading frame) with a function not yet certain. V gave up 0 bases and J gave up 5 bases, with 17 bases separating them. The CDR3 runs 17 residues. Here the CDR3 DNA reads TGCGCCAGCAGTCAATCGGGCGCTAATCGGGGGGATCAGCCCCAGCATTTT. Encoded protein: CASSQSGANRGDQPQHF.

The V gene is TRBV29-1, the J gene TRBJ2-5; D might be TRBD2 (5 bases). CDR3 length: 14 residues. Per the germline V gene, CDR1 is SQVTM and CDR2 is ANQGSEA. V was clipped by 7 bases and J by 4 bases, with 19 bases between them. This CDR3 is CSAGNGVNLETQYF. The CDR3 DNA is TGCAGCGCCGGGAACGGGGTGAATTTAGAGACCCAGTACTTC.

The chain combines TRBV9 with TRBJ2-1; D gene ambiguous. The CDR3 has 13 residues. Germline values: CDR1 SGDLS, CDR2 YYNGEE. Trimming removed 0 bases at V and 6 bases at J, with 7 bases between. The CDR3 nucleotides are TGTGCCAGCAGCGTAGCCTTTGTCAATGAGCAGTTCTTC. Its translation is CASSVAFVNEQFF.

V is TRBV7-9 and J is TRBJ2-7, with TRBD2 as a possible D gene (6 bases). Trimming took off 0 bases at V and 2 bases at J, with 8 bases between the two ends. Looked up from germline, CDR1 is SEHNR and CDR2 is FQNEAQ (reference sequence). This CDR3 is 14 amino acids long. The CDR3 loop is CASSLATGAYEQYF. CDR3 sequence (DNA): TGTGCCAGCAGCTTAGCGACGGGGGCCTACGAGCAGTACTTC.

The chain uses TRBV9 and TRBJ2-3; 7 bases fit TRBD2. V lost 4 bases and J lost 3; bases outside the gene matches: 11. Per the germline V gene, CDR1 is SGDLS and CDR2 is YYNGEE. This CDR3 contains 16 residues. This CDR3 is CASSSFAGVGTDTQYF. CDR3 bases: TGTGCCAGCAGCAGTTTCGCGGGAGTGGGTACAGATACGCAGTATTTT.

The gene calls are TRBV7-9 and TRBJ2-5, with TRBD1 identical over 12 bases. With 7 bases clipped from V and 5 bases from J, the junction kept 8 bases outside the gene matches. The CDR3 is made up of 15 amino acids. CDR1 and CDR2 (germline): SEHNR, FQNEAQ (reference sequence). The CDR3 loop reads CASTQGQGAFETQYF. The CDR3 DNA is TGTGCCAGCACACAGGGACAGGGGGCTTTCGAGACCCAGTACTTC.

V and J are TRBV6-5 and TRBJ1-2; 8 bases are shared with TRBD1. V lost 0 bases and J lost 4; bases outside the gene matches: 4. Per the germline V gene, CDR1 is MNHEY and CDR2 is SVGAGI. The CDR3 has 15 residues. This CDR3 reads CASSYSDRAGYGYTF. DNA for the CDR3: TGTGCCAGCAGTTACTCGGACAGGGCGGGCTATGGCTACACCTTC.